This TCR beta chain stems from a study of T cells expressing NK-cell markers. Study in general: It was from sorted CD3+CD56+NKG2C+, CD3+CD56+NKG2C- and CD3+CD56-NKG2C+ T cells that TCR beta repertoires came. HCMV seropositivity marked seven of the eight sequenced donors; one was seronegative. Study-wide findings and caveats: NKG2C+ dominant clonotype frequencies in over 5 donors were roughly 1.0-7.5% of CD8+ T cells.

Germline V gene data show CDR1 as SGHNT and CDR2 as YENEEA. This CDR3 is built from 15 residues. Turning to this clonotype: Antigen unknown.

TCR beta cDNA was generated via 5'RACE template switching incorporating UMIs. TCRdb re-called the 5' RACE reads; every CDR3 protein appears as one record, without DNA. The sample totals 440,000 or so distinct CDR3 sequences. The V and J genes are TRBV11-3 and TRBJ1-6; TCRdb's assignment of TRBD1 cannot be checked, as there is no DNA. The sequence was obtained from a woman between 18 and 70 years old in good health. Material: blood T cells: a sorted CD56 or NKG2C T cell subset, CD4+ or CD8+ T cells, or bulk PBMC T cells (not recorded which). The CDR3 here is CASSAGTGNNSPLHF.